This T cell receptor (beta chain) is from a study of CD8+CD57+ T cells in acquired aplastic anemia. The wider study: An average of roughly 3 ug of DNA was obtained from sorted CD4+ and CD8+ cells. Roughly 11 million reads, on average, were obtained for CD4+ cells from healthy donors.

Genomic DNA constituted the template upon which TCR beta VDJ and CDR3 profiling was performed. TCRdb passed the reads through MiXCR, listing each CDR3 protein once. The sample carries around 190,000 distinct CDR3 sequences, approximately 49% recorded once. This clonotype has a count of ten or more. Germline V gives CDR1 DFQATT, CDR2 SNEGSKA (reference sequence). CDR3 length: 14 residues. After removal of 4 bases from V and 6 bases from J, the junction contained 8 bases not matched to a gene. This receptor was obtained from a human donor in good health, serving as a control. Sequenced sample: sorted CD4+, CD8+, or CD8+CD57+ T cells (not recorded which) from PBMCs. The V call is TRBV20-1, the J call TRBJ2-4, with 8 bases that match TRBD1. The CDR3 is CSANHGQGGNIQYF. CDR3 DNA sequence: TGCAGTGCTAACCACGGACAGGGAGGAAACATTCAGTACTTC.